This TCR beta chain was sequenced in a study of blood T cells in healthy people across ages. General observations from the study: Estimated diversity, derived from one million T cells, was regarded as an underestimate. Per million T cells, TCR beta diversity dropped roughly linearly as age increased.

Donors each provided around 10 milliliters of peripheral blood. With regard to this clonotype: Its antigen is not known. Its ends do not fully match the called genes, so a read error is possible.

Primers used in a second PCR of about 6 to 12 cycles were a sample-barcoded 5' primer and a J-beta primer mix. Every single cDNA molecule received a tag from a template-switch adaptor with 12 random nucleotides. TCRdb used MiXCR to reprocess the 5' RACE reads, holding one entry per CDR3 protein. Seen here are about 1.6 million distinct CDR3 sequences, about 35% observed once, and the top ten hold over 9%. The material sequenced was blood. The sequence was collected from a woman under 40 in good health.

This CDR3 reads CASTLTGQLSSGATVLTF. DNA of the CDR3: TGTGCCAGCACCCTAACGGGACAGTTGAGCTCTGGGGCCACCGTCCTGACTTTC. The chain recombines TRBV9 with TRBJ2-6, with 7 bases aligning to TRBD1. The CDR3 is made up of 18 amino acids. Per germline, CDR1 SGDLS and CDR2 YYNGEE.